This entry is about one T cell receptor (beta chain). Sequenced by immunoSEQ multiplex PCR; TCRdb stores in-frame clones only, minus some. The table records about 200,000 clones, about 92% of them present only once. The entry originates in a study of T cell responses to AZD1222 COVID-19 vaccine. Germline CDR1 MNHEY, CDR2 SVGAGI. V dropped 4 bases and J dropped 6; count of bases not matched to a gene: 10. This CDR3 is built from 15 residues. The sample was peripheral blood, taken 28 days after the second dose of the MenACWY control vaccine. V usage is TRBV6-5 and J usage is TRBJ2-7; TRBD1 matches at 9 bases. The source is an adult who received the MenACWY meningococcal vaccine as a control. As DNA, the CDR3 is TGTGCCAGCAGTTTCCCACGGGGACAGGGTCCCGAGCAGTACTTC. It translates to CASSFPRGQGPEQYF.